These 26 T cell receptor beta chains came from one sample sequenced in a study of T cell repertoires in cytomegalovirus infection. TCRdb re-called the reads through MiXCR, storing one row per CDR3 protein. The top ten hold around 10% of the sample, which has about 130,000 distinct CDR3 sequences, 7% to 10% seen once. Source material: PBMCs. The source of these receptors is a human donor in good health (CMV status not recorded). Some clones in this sample may be carry-over from other donors' samples.

The table lists this clonotype with many counts. This chain joins TRBV6-7 and TRBJ1-1; 10 bases match TRBD1. TRBV6-7 has ORF status, its function being uncertain. The CDR3 totals 16 residues. With V trimmed by 7 bases and J by 0 bases, 8 bases remained unmatched. DNA of the CDR3: TGTGCCAGCACGTCCCGGGACAGGGGATTGAACACTGAAGCTTTCTTT. Translating it yields CASTSRDRGLNTEAFF.

The J gene is TRBJ1-6, the V gene TRBV20-1, with 8 bases aligning to TRBD1. V lost 5 bases to trimming and J lost 1 base; unmatched junction nucleotides: 7. The CDR3 is 16 residues long. Germline V gene sequence: CDR1 DFQATT, CDR2 SNEGSKA (reference sequence). CDR3 coding DNA: TGCAGTGCTCCGAGACAGGGGAGTTCCTATAATTCACCCCTCCACTTT. As protein: CSAPRQGSSYNSPLHF.

This clonotype was observed a handful of times. The chain combines TRBV29-1 with TRBJ2-5; D ambiguous. The CDR3 runs 15 residues. The ends were cut back, 5 bases at V and 2 bases at J, with 18 bases in the middle. Germline CDR1 and CDR2: SQVTM and ANQGSEA. The CDR3 sequence: CSVTGADGAQETQYF. CDR3 DNA sequence: TGCAGCGTTACGGGCGCCGATGGAGCTCAAGAGACCCAGTACTTC. Looking up the rest from reference TRBV29-1 and TRBJ2-5 gives the full variable domain: SAVISQKPSRDICQRGTSLTIQCQVDSQVTMMFWYRQQPGQSLTLIATANQGSEATYESGFVIDKFPISRPNLTFSTLTVSNMSPEDSSIYLCSVTGADGAQETQYFGPGTRLLVL.

The chain carries TRBV19 and TRBJ2-3, with D possibly matching TRBD1 (6 bases). The CDR3 consists of 15 residues. The germline gives CDR1 LNHDA, CDR2 SQIVND (reference sequence). The V and J ends lost 6 bases and 1 base respectively, with 14 bases between them. The DNA of the CDR3 is TGTGCCAGTAGAGCAGGGGCCTTGGGCACAGATACGCAGTATTTT. This codes for CASRAGALGTDTQYF.

J is TRBJ1-2 and V is TRBV12-3 or TRBV12-4; 7 bases are a match to TRBD1. There are 14 residues in the CDR3. The V and J ends lost 7 bases and 3 bases, in that order; junction bases with no gene match: 8. In DNA, the CDR3 is TGTGCCAGCACCCAGGGGGGGGTTTACTATGGCTACACCTTC. This gives the protein CASTQGGVYYGYTF.

This clonotype came up a few times. V usage is TRBV25-1 and J usage is TRBJ2-3; no clear D gene. CDR3 length: 15 residues. With 4 bases removed from V and 1 base from J, the gap between germline ends came to 12 bases. The germline V gene has CDR1 MGHDK and CDR2 SYGVNS. CDR3 nucleotide sequence: TGTGCCAGCAGTGGCACATTCCCTGGCACAGATACGCAGTATTTT. It encodes CASSGTFPGTDTQYF.

This clonotype was observed a handful of times. The rearrangement joins TRBV20-1 to TRBJ1-5, with 7 nucleotides matching TRBD1. The CDR3 consists of 16 residues. V lost 2 bases to trimming and J lost 0 bases; unmatched junction nucleotides: 7. CDR1 and CDR2 from the germline V gene are DFQATT and SNEGSKA (reference sequence). The DNA for the CDR3 is TGCAGTGCTAGACTCCGGGACAGCAATAGCAATCAGCCCCAGCATTTT. It encodes CSARLRDSNSNQPQHF.

V gene TRBV30 combines with J gene TRBJ1-3; D possibly corresponds to TRBD1 (5 bases). CDR1 is GTSNPN, CDR2 SVGIG, per germline (reference sequence). The CDR3 runs to 15 residues. Trimming took 0 bases from V and 0 from J, leaving 9 bases between them. CDR3 nucleotides: TGTGCCTGGAGTGTCGGGACGGTCTCTGGAAACACCATATATTTT. Its translation is CAWSVGTVSGNTIYF.

This clonotype was detected ten times or more. The V call is TRBV7-8, the J call TRBJ1-5; perhaps TRBD1 as D (5 bases). Germline CDR1 and CDR2: SGHVS and FQNEAQ. Trimming pared 5 bases from V and 0 bases from J, leaving 14 bases between. The CDR3 has 16 amino acids. CDR3 sequence: CASSLDQGYSNQPQHF. In DNA, the CDR3 is TGTGCCAGCAGCCTGGACCAGGGTTATAGCAATCAGCCCCAGCATTTT.

In its sample, this clonotype was seen once. A clone one base away is much larger, so this may be a read error. This rearrangement joins TRBV5-4 to TRBJ1-1; maybe TRBD1 (5 bases). The germline gives CDR1 SGHNT, CDR2 YYREEE (reference sequence). The CDR3 loop spans 15 amino acids. The ends were cut back, 0 bases at V and 4 bases at J, with 13 bases in the middle. CDR3 region: CASSLEGIRVTEAFF. CDR3 sequence (DNA): TGTGCCAGCAGCTTGGAGGGGATAAGGGTCACTGAAGCTTTCTTT.

This clonotype was counted at least ten times. This chain joins TRBV4-1 and TRBJ1-2, with D possibly matching TRBD1 (6 bases). The ends were cut back, 4 bases at V and 8 bases at J, with 17 bases in the middle. The germline gives CDR1 MGHRA, CDR2 YSYEKL. This CDR3 contains 14 residues. CDR3 nucleotides: TGCGCCAGCAGCCTTGACACAGGGTCTAAGGGCTACACCTTC. This translates into CASSLDTGSKGYTF.

The V and J genes are TRBV18 and TRBJ1-1; D might be TRBD1 (6 bases). The CDR3 is made up of 15 amino acids. Germline V CDR1 and CDR2: KGHSH, LQKENI. V was shortened by 6 bases and J by 1 base, with 15 bases between the two germline ends. DNA of the CDR3: TGTGCCAGCTCTCCATCGACAGGACAGAACACTGAAGCTTTCTTT. Protein: CASSPSTGQNTEAFF. Based on the CDR3 plus reference TRBV18 and TRBJ1-1, the full variable domain is NAGVMQNPRHLVRRRGQEARLRCSPMKGHSHVYWYRQLPEEGLKFMVYLQKENIIDESGMPKERFSAEFPKEGPSILRIQQVVRGDSAAYFCASSPSTGQNTEAFFGQGTRLTVV.

There are a few counts of this clonotype. The V call is TRBV2, the J call TRBJ1-1; D not certain. Germline CDR1 reads SNHLY; CDR2 reads FYNNEI. The CDR3 contains 11 residues. Trimming removed 4 bases from V and 7 bases from J, with 7 bases in between. CDR3 region: CASSVGLEAFF. The CDR3 bases are TGTGCCAGCAGTGTCGGCCTTGAAGCTTTCTTT.

The V call is TRBV13, the J call TRBJ2-3; 7 nucleotides match TRBD2. This CDR3 is 16 amino acids long. The trim removed 4 bases at V and 5 bases at J, leaving 12 bases unmatched. Germline CDR1 and CDR2: PRHDT and FYEKMQ (reference sequence). The DNA of the CDR3 is TGTGCCAGCAGCTCCCGAGAGGGCGGGGGAGGAGATACGCAGTATTTT. Its translation is CASSSREGGGGDTQYF.

In its sample, this clonotype was seen a few times. The chain couples TRBV29-1 to TRBJ2-1, with 10 bases identical to TRBD2. Germline V gives CDR1 SQVTM, CDR2 ANQGSEA. V was clipped by 5 bases and J by 4 bases; unmatched bases: 2. The CDR3 sequence is 13 residues long. The CDR3 sequence: CSVPSGGYNEQFF. The CDR3, as DNA: TGCAGCGTTCCTAGCGGGGGTTACAATGAGCAGTTCTTC.

The table lists this clonotype with many counts. The chain combines TRBV7-9 with TRBJ1-1, with TRBD1 as a possible D gene (5 bases). There are 15 residues in the CDR3. CDR1 is SEHNR, CDR2 FQNEAQ, per germline (reference sequence). Trimming stripped 1 base from V and 1 base from J, with 10 bases between. The CDR3 DNA sequence: TGTGCCAGCAGCTTAGTTGTCGGGGGGAACACTGAAGCTTTCTTT. Amino acids: CASSLVVGGNTEAFF.

Many counts were recorded for this clonotype. The chain has TRBV6-5 and TRBJ1-6, with D perhaps matching TRBD1 (6 bases). Germline V lookup: CDR1 MNHEY, CDR2 SVGAGI. Trimming shortened V by 2 bases and J by 4 bases, and 12 bases separated the two germline ends. The CDR3 is 16 residues long. This chain's CDR3 is CASSYDRRTYNSPLHF. The CDR3 region has the DNA TGTGCCAGCAGTTACGACAGGCGGACTTATAATTCACCCCTCCACTTT.

Only a few counts were recorded for this clonotype. The gene calls are TRBV12-3 or TRBV12-4 and TRBJ2-7, with D perhaps TRBD1 (5 bases). The CDR3 length is 13 residues. V was pared by 6 bases and J by 3 bases, with 12 bases between. CDR3 DNA sequence: TGTGCCAGCAGCCAGGGCGGACACTACGAGCAGTACTTC. The encoded protein is CASSQGGHYEQYF.

The table lists this clonotype with many counts. The rearrangement links TRBV6-5 to TRBJ1-5, with 10 bases fitting TRBD1. This CDR3 is built from 15 residues. Germline CDR1 and CDR2: MNHEY and SVGAGI. V gave up 7 bases and J gave up 3 bases; unmatched junction bases: 6. CDR3 region: CASKPDRGLNQPQHF. DNA for the CDR3: TGTGCCAGCAAACCTGACAGGGGGCTCAATCAGCCCCAGCATTTT.

This clonotype was seen at least ten times. The J gene is TRBJ2-5, the V gene TRBV6-5; the D is unclear. The V end was cut by 2 bases, the J end by 4 bases, with 11 bases between. The V gene's germline CDR1 is MNHEY and CDR2 SVGAGI. The CDR3 contains 14 residues. This CDR3 is CASSYPGPGETQYF. The CDR3 nucleotides read TGTGCCAGCAGTTACCCCGGACCCGGAGAGACCCAGTACTTC.

This clonotype showed up many times. CDR3 in DNA: TGTGCCAGCAGCTCTACTAGCGGGGCCTACAATGAGCAGTTCTTC. Protein: CASSSTSGAYNEQFF. The chain couples TRBV11-2 to TRBJ2-1, with 10 bases identical to TRBD2. Germline CDR1 is SGHAT and CDR2 is FQNNGV. The CDR3 sequence is 15 residues long. V lost 4 bases and J lost 2; bases outside the gene matches: 2.

This clonotype was seen many times. V usage is TRBV7-2 and J usage is TRBJ1-1; TRBD1 matches at 7 bases. With 5 bases clipped from V and 0 bases from J, the junction kept 9 bases outside the gene matches. Germline assignment: CDR1 SGHTA and CDR2 FQGNSA. The CDR3 runs 16 residues. In DNA form, the CDR3 reads TGTGCCAGCAGCACCCGGGACAGCCCGATGAACACTGAAGCTTTCTTT. Encoded protein: CASSTRDSPMNTEAFF.

The chain recombines TRBV20-1 with TRBJ2-1, with 14 bases fitting TRBD2. The CDR3 consists of 16 residues. Germline CDR1 and CDR2: DFQATT and SNEGSKA (reference sequence). The V segment lost 1 base and the J segment 10 bases; nucleotides outside the gene matches: 9. The CDR3 reads CSARAAGTSGGDEQFF. CDR3 coding DNA: TGCAGTGCTAGAGCCGCTGGGACTAGCGGGGGCGACGAGCAGTTCTTC.

There are a few counts of this clonotype. J is TRBJ2-7 and V is TRBV9; D is unresolved. Germline assignment: CDR1 SGDLS and CDR2 YYNGEE. Trimming pared 4 bases from V and 3 bases from J, leaving 14 bases between. CDR3 length: 14 residues. The DNA for the CDR3 is TGTGCCAGCAGCCTTGGCTCCACGAACTACGAGCAGTACTTC. Translation: CASSLGSTNYEQYF.

Within the sample, this clonotype is medium-sized. Relative to the germline gene, one junction end is altered; a read error may explain this. This chain links TRBV7-2 with TRBJ2-5; D possibly corresponds to TRBD2 (5 bases). This CDR3 spans 12 amino acids. Germline V gene data show CDR1 as SGHTA and CDR2 as FQGNSA. CDR3 sequence: CASSLAGSTQYF. CDR3 coding DNA: TGTGCCAGCAGCCTAGCCGGGTCGACCCAGTACTTC.

This clonotype has a count of ten or more. The V gene is TRBV20-1, the J gene TRBJ2-1, with D perhaps being TRBD1 or TRBD2 (6 bases each). Per the germline V gene, CDR1 is DFQATT and CDR2 is SNEGSKA (reference sequence). The CDR3 consists of 15 residues. Trimming removed 8 bases from V and 8 bases from J, with 25 bases in between. This CDR3 reads CSHQGTAGSADEQFF. The CDR3, as DNA: TGCAGTCATCAGGGGACTGCGGGGTCTGCTGATGAGCAGTTCTTC.